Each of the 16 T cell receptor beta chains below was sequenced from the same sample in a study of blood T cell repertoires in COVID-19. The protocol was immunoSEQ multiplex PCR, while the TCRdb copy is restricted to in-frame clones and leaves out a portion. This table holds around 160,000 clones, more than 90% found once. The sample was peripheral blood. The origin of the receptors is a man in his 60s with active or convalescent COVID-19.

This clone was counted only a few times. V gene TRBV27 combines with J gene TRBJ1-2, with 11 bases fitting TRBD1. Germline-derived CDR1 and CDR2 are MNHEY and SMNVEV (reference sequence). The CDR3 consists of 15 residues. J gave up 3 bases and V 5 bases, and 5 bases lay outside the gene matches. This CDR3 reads CASSLRTGGDYGYTF. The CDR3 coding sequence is TGTGCCAGCAGTCTAAGGACAGGGGGCGACTATGGCTACACCTTC.

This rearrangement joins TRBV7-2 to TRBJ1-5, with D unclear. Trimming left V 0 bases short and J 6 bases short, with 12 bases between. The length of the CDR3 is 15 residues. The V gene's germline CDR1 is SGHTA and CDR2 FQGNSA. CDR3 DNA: TGTGCCAGCAGCTTAGCTTATGGGAGGGTTCAGCCCCAGCATTTT. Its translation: CASSLAYGRVQPQHF.

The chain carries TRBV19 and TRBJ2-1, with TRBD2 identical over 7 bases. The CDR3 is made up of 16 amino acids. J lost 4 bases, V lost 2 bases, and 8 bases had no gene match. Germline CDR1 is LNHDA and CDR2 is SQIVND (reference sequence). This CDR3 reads CASSIMASGLYNEQFF. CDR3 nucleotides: TGTGCCAGTAGTATAATGGCTAGCGGTCTTTACAATGAGCAGTTCTTC.

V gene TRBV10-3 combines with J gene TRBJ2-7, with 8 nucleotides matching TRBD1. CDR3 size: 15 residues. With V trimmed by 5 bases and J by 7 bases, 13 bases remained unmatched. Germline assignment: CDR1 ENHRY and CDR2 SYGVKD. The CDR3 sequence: CAISSGGATTREQYF. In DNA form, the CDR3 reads TGTGCCATCAGTTCAGGGGGCGCAACTACTAGGGAGCAGTACTTC.

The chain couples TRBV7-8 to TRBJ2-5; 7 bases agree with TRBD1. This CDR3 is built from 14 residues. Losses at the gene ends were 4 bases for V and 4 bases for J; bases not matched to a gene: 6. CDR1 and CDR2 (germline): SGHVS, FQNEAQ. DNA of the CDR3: TGTGCCAGCAGCTCACAGGGGTCTGGAGAGACCCAGTACTTC. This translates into CASSSQGSGETQYF.

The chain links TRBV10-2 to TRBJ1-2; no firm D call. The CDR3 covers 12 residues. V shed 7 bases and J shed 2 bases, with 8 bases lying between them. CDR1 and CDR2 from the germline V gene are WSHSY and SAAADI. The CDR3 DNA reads TGCGCCAGCACGAGCGCGAACTATGGCTACACCTTC. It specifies CASTSANYGYTF.

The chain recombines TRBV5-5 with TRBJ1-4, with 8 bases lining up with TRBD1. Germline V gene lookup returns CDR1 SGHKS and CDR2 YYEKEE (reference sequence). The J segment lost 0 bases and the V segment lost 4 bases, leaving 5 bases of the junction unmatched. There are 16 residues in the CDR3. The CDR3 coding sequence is TGTGCCAGCAGCCCCAGGGGGCTGGCAACTAATGAAAAACTGTTTTTT. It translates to CASSPRGLATNEKLFF.

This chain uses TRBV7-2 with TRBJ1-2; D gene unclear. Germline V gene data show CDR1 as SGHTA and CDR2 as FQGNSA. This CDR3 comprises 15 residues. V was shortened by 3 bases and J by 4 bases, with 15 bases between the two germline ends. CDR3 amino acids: CASSFGNRVFYGYTF. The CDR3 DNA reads TGTGCCAGCAGCTTCGGGAATAGGGTGTTCTATGGCTACACCTTC.

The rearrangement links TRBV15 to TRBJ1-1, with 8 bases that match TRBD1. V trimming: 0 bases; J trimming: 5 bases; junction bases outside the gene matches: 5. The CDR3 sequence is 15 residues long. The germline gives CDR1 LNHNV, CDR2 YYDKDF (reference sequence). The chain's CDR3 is CATSRDLTGGTEAFF. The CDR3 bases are TGTGCCACCAGCAGAGATTTAACAGGGGGTACTGAAGCTTTCTTT.

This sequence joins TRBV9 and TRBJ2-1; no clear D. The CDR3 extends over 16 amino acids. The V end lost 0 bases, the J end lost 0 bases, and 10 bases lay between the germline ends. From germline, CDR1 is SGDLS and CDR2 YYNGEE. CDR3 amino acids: CASSVDHRSSYNEQFF. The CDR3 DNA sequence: TGTGCCAGCAGCGTAGATCACAGAAGCTCCTACAATGAGCAGTTCTTC. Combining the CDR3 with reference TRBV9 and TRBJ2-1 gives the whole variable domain DSGVTQTPKHLITATGQRVTLRCSPRSGDLSVYWYQQSLDQGLQFLIQYYNGEERAKGNILERFSAQQFPDLHSELNLSSLELGDSALYFCASSVDHRSSYNEQFFGPGTRLTVL.

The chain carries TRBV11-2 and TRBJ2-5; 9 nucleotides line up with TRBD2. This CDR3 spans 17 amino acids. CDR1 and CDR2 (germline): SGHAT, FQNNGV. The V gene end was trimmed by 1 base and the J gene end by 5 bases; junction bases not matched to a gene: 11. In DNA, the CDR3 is TGTGCCAGCAGCTTAGGAGTGCTGGCGGGAGGGCCGGAGACCCAGTACTTC. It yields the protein CASSLGVLAGGPETQYF.

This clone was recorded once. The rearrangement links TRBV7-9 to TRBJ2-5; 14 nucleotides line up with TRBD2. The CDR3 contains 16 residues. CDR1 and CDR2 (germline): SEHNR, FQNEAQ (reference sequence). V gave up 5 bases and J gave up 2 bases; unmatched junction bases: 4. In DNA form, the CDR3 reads TGTGCCAGCAGCCCGGGACTAGCGGGGGTACAAGAGACCCAGTACTTC. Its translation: CASSPGLAGVQETQYF.

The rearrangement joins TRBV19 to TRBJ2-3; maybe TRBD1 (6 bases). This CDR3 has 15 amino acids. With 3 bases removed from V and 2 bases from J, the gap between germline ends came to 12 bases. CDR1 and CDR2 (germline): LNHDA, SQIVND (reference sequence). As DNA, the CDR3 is TGTGCCAGTAGTATGAGACAGGACATCACAGATACGCAGTATTTT. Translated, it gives CASSMRQDITDTQYF.

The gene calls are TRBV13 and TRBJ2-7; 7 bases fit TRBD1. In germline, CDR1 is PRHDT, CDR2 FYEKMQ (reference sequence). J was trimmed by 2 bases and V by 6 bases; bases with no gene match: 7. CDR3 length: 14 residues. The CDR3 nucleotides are TGTGCCAGCAGATTCAGGGACAGCGCCTACGAGCAGTACTTC. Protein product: CASRFRDSAYEQYF.

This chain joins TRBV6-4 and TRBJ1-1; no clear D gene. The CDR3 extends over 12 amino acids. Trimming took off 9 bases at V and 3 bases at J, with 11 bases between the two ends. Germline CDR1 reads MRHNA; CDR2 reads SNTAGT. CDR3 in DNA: TGTGCCAGGAGTCAACCGGACACTGAAGCTTTCTTT. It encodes CARSQPDTEAFF.

The CDR3 DNA follows: TGTGCCAGTAGTATTTCGTTTAGCAATCAGCCCCAGCATTTT. Translation gives CASSISFSNQPQHF. V usage is TRBV19 and J usage is TRBJ1-5; D gene uncertain. Germline-derived CDR1 and CDR2 are LNHDA and SQIVND (reference sequence). The V and J ends lost 3 bases and 0 bases respectively, with 6 bases between them. The CDR3 is 14 residues long.